The clone carrying this T cell receptor (beta chain) was seen at least ten times. Its antigen is unidentified. The data were obtained in a study of T cells in Graves' hyperthyroidism and ophthalmopathy. At the level of the study: Initial diagnosis, before any treatment, was when peripheral blood was collected.

The CDR3 sequence is 17 residues long. Germline V lookup: CDR1 SEHNR, CDR2 FQNEAQ (reference sequence). With V trimmed by 3 bases and J by 1 base, 11 bases remained unmatched. The TCR beta CDR3 regions underwent amplification using RNA transcripts as the source. The HTBI primer set was used in a first-round RT-PCR of the TCR CDR3. TCRdb recomputed calls from the multiplex PCR reads with MiXCR, one row per CDR3 protein. The sample shows fewer than 350,000 distinct CDR3 sequences, roughly 19% of them seen only once. Findings and limits, study-wide: The model identified upcoming ophthalmopathy a median about 7.1 months ahead of onset.

Sequences were obtained from blood. The sequence was collected from a man aged 50 or older with Graves' ophthalmopathy. The genes are TRBV7-9 and TRBJ1-1; TRBD1 matches at 7 bases. The CDR3 coding sequence is TGTGCCAGCAGCTTCCTTAGGCTAGGGACAGCGAACACTGAAGCTTTCTTT. Its protein is CASSFLRLGTANTEAFF. The complete variable domain, with remaining parts taken from reference TRBV7-9 and TRBJ1-1, reads DTGVSQNPRHKITKRGQNVTFRCDPISEHNRLYWYRQTLGQGPEFLTYFQNEAQLEKSRLLSDRFSAERPKGSFSTLEIQRTEQGDSAMYLCASSFLRLGTANTEAFFGQGTRLTVV.